The next 26 T cell receptor beta chains were all read from a single sample in a study of blood T cells in healthy people across ages. Using a J-beta primer mix together with a sample-barcoded 5' primer, a second PCR was run for about 6 to 12 cycles. TCRdb re-called the 5' RACE reads with MiXCR, one entry per CDR3 protein. The sample shows about 560,000 distinct CDR3 sequences, about a quarter of them seen only once. The sample was also reused in another study, on T cells of mothers and their children.

Source material: blood. Receptor source: a boy between 2 and 10 years old in good health.

This clonotype was counted only a few times. The chain carries TRBV6-5 and TRBJ1-5; 8 bases are shared with TRBD1. Germline CDR1 MNHEY, CDR2 SVGAGI. The CDR3 spans 18 residues. V trimming: 5 bases; J trimming: 3 bases; junction bases outside the gene matches: 15. CDR3 sequence reads: CASSNKGTGGSANQPQHF. CDR3 nucleotides: TGTGCCAGCAGTAACAAAGGGACAGGAGGATCGGCCAATCAGCCCCAGCATTTT.

This clonotype came up a few times. This rearrangement joins TRBV5-1 to TRBJ2-3, with 9 bases aligning to TRBD1. This CDR3 is built from 15 residues. V lost 4 bases, J lost 2 bases, and 5 bases stayed unmatched. CDR1 is SGHRS, CDR2 YFSETQ, per germline. CDR3 loop: CASSGDRANTDTQYF. The CDR3 coding sequence is TGCGCCAGCAGCGGGGACAGGGCTAACACAGATACGCAGTATTTT.

The rearrangement uses TRBV20-1 and TRBJ2-5, with 7 bases lining up with TRBD2. V lost 0 bases to trimming and J lost 6 bases; unmatched junction nucleotides: 7. The CDR3 is made up of 14 amino acids. The germline gives CDR1 DFQATT, CDR2 SNEGSKA (reference sequence). The DNA for the CDR3 is TGCAGTGCTAGAGATGATACCGGGAGGAAGACCCAGTACTTC. Translated, it gives CSARDDTGRKTQYF.

For the CDR3, the DNA is TGTGCCAGCGGTCGGGACTCTTTGAACACTGAAGCTTTCTTT. The encoded protein is CASGRDSLNTEAFF. The V call is TRBV27, the J call TRBJ1-1; D possibly corresponds to TRBD1 (5 bases). From germline, CDR1 is MNHEY and CDR2 SMNVEV (reference sequence). This CDR3 is built from 14 residues. V gave up 8 bases and J gave up 0 bases, with 13 bases separating them.

This clonotype was seen more than once but under ten times. The rearrangement uses TRBV11-2 and TRBJ2-5, with TRBD1 identical over 8 bases. The V gene's germline CDR1 is SGHAT and CDR2 FQNNGV. CDR3 length: 15 amino acids. J lost 4 bases, V lost 2 bases, and 6 bases had no gene match. The CDR3 region is CASSLLGQGAETQYF. The CDR3 nucleotides read TGTGCCAGCAGCTTATTGGGGCAGGGGGCAGAGACCCAGTACTTC.

J is TRBJ2-5 and V is TRBV20-1, with D possibly being TRBD1 (6 bases). The V end lost 2 bases, the J end lost 7 bases, and 20 bases lay between the germline ends. CDR3 length: 15 residues. Per germline, CDR1 DFQATT and CDR2 SNEGSKA (reference sequence). CDR3 region: CSARKSGTTLWTQYF. The CDR3, as DNA: TGCAGTGCTAGAAAATCCGGGACAACCCTGTGGACCCAGTACTTC.

V is TRBV5-1 and J is TRBJ2-3; weak D call: TRBD1 (6 bases). V gave up 3 bases and J gave up 3 bases, with 11 bases separating them. CDR3 length equals 14 residues. The germline CDR1 and CDR2 sequences are SGHRS and YFSETQ. The CDR3 region is CASSSGTPTDTQYF. CDR3 DNA sequence: TGCGCCAGCAGCTCCGGGACACCTACAGATACGCAGTATTTT. The entire variable domain, with the rest obtained from reference TRBV5-1 and TRBJ2-3, is as follows: KAGVTQTPRYLIKTRGQQVTLSCSPISGHRSVSWYQQTPGQGLQFLFEYFSETQRNKGNFPGRFSGRQFSNSRSEMNVSTLELGDSALYLCASSSGTPTDTQYFGPGTRLTVL.

This chain uses TRBV7-9 with TRBJ2-4; a weak D match, TRBD1 (5 bases). There are 16 residues in the CDR3. Germline V lookup: CDR1 SEHNR, CDR2 FQNEAQ (reference sequence). V dropped 5 bases and J dropped 2 bases, with 16 bases sitting between them. CDR3 sequence reads: CASSEGSQGPKNIQYF. Written as DNA, the CDR3 is TGTGCCAGCAGCGAAGGATCGCAGGGCCCCAAAAACATTCAGTACTTC.

The CDR3 sequence: CSVQNEAMNTEAFF. For the CDR3, the DNA is TGCAGCGTTCAAAACGAGGCCATGAACACTGAAGCTTTCTTT. The chain has TRBV29-1 and TRBJ1-1; D unresolved. The CDR3 is 14 amino acids. V was pared by 5 bases and J by 0 bases, with 13 bases between. CDR1 and CDR2 (germline): SQVTM, ANQGSEA.

The rearrangement uses TRBV5-1 and TRBJ1-4; TRBD1 might be the D (5 bases). V shed 3 bases and J shed 0 bases, with 18 bases lying between them. Looked up from germline, CDR1 is SGHRS and CDR2 is YFSETQ. This CDR3 is 18 amino acids long. CDR3 region: CASSSTGTESPTNEKLFF. In DNA form, the CDR3 reads TGCGCCAGCAGCTCTACCGGGACTGAATCTCCAACTAATGAAAAACTGTTTTTT.

This clonotype turned up a few times. This chain connects TRBV24-1 to TRBJ2-3, with a possible D match to TRBD2 (6 bases). The CDR3 is 14 residues long. Looked up from germline, CDR1 is KGHDR and CDR2 is SFDVKD. Deletions cut 3 bases from V and 4 bases from J, with 10 bases between. CDR3 sequence (DNA): TGTGCCACCAGTGATAACCGGGACTCAGATACGCAGTATTTT. Its protein product is CATSDNRDSDTQYF.

This clonotype came up a few times. The V gene is TRBV4-3, the J gene TRBJ2-5; 7 bases are a match to TRBD2. Unmatched junction bases numbered 8, after V lost 0 bases and J lost 7 bases. This CDR3 is built from 15 residues. Germline V lookup: CDR1 LGHNA, CDR2 YSLEER. The CDR3 DNA sequence: TGCGCCAGCAGCCAAGAAGGGACTACTAGCCGGACCCAGTACTTC. The encoded protein is CASSQEGTTSRTQYF.

This CDR3 is CASSSQDEQFF. The CDR3 DNA follows: TGCGCCAGCAGCTCTCAGGATGAGCAGTTCTTC. This chain joins TRBV5-1 and TRBJ2-1; D is unresolved. V lost 3 bases, J lost 8 bases, and 6 bases lay in between. Germline V gene sequence: CDR1 SGHRS, CDR2 YFSETQ. This CDR3 comprises 11 residues. The full variable domain, in which reference TRBV5-1 and TRBJ2-1 provide the parts outside the CDR3, is KAGVTQTPRYLIKTRGQQVTLSCSPISGHRSVSWYQQTPGQGLQFLFEYFSETQRNKGNFPGRFSGRQFSNSRSEMNVSTLELGDSALYLCASSSQDEQFFGPGTRLTVL.

This sequence joins TRBV19 and TRBJ1-2; D uncertain. The CDR3 is 16 amino acids. V lost 1 base and J lost 4, with 16 bases in between. Germline V gene sequence: CDR1 LNHDA, CDR2 SQIVND (reference sequence). In nucleotides, the CDR3 is TGTGCCAGTAGTATAGGATCATTGGAAGGACGCTATGGCTACACCTTC. Translation: CASSIGSLEGRYGYTF.

The rearrangement uses TRBV5-5 and TRBJ2-1; 8 bases line up with TRBD1. Germline CDR1 is SGHKS and CDR2 is YYEKEE (reference sequence). V lost 0 bases and J lost 0; bases outside the gene matches: 2. The CDR3 totals 16 residues. DNA for the CDR3: TGTGCCAGCAGCTTGGGTACAGGGGGCTCCTACAATGAGCAGTTCTTC. This codes for CASSLGTGGSYNEQFF. The variable domain in full, completed from reference TRBV5-5 and TRBJ2-1, reads DAGVTQSPTHLIKTRGQQVTLRCSPISGHKSVSWYQQVLGQGPQFIFQYYEKEERGRGNFPDRFSARQFPNYSSELNVNALLLGDSALYLCASSLGTGGSYNEQFFGPGTRLTVL.

The V and J genes are TRBV12-3 or TRBV12-4 and TRBJ2-3, with D possibly TRBD2 on 6 matching bases. Trimming removed 8 bases at V and 6 bases at J, with 15 bases between. The CDR3 length is 13 residues. CDR3 in amino acids: CASRLGGSDTQYF. The CDR3 coding sequence is TGTGCCAGCCGACTAGGCGGGTCGGATACGCAGTATTTT.

The chain couples TRBV12-3 or TRBV12-4 to TRBJ2-3; D not certain. V gave up 6 bases and J gave up 5 bases, with 9 bases separating them. The CDR3 spans 12 residues. CDR3 loop: CASSRPQDTQYF. The CDR3 region has the DNA TGTGCCAGCAGCCGCCCCCAAGATACGCAGTATTTT.

The V gene is TRBV5-1, the J gene TRBJ2-2, with D possibly TRBD1 on 5 matching bases. The ends were cut back, 1 base at V and 3 bases at J, with 10 bases in the middle. The CDR3 totals 15 residues. Germline V gene sequence: CDR1 SGHRS, CDR2 YFSETQ. The CDR3 loop is CASSLSRADTGELFF. For the CDR3, the DNA is TGCGCCAGCAGCTTGTCCAGGGCGGACACCGGGGAGCTGTTTTTT.

V and J are TRBV20-1 and TRBJ2-1, with 7 positions matching TRBD2. TRBJ2-7 explains the end of the DNA better; the J call may be wrong. The length of the CDR3 is 12 residues. Germline CDR1 and CDR2: DFQATT and SNEGSKA (reference sequence). This CDR3 reads CSAQGLSREQYF. CDR3 nucleotides: TGCAGTGCTCAGGGACTATCTAGAGAGCAGTACTTC.

This sequence joins TRBV14 and TRBJ1-2; TRBD1 is a possible D gene (6 bases). The CDR3 runs to 14 residues. V lost 2 bases and J 2 bases, leaving 9 bases between the germline ends. Germline lookup yields CDR1 SGHDN and CDR2 FVKESK. The chain's CDR3 is CASSQTGQNYGYTF. CDR3 nucleotides: TGTGCCAGCAGCCAAACCGGACAGAACTATGGCTACACCTTC.

This chain links TRBV6-5 with TRBJ2-5; 8 nucleotides match TRBD2. The CDR3 sequence is 15 residues long. Per germline, CDR1 MNHEY and CDR2 SVGAGI. V lost 4 bases and J lost 7; bases outside the gene matches: 11. This chain's CDR3 is CASSSGLAPTWTQYF. The CDR3 DNA sequence: TGTGCCAGCAGTTCCGGACTAGCTCCCACATGGACCCAGTACTTC.

The CDR3, as DNA: TGTGCCAGCAGCGACGGGACGGGGACCGGCAGGCAGTACTTC. This codes for CASSDGTGTGRQYF. The gene calls are TRBV7-3 and TRBJ2-7, with D possibly being TRBD1 or TRBD2 (5 bases each). The V and J ends lost 5 bases and 9 bases respectively, with 20 bases between them. Germline CDR1 is SGHTA and CDR2 is FQGTGA. The CDR3 has 14 residues. Combining the CDR3 with reference TRBV7-3 and TRBJ2-7 gives the whole variable domain GAGVSQTPSNKVTEKGKYVELRCDPISGHTALYWYRQSLGQGPEFLIYFQGTGAADDSGLPNDRFFAVRPEGSVSTLKIQRTERGDSAVYLCASSDGTGTGRQYFGPGTRLTVT.

The CDR3 protein is CASSLGTPAKNIQYF. The CDR3 coding sequence is TGTGCCAGCAGCCTGGGGACGCCAGCCAAAAACATTCAGTACTTC. The V and J genes are TRBV7-2 and TRBJ2-4; D tentatively reads TRBD1 or TRBD2 (5 bases each). The CDR3 length is 15 residues. In germline, CDR1 is SGHTA, CDR2 FQGNSA. Deletions cut 5 bases from V and 0 bases from J, with 11 bases between.

This clonotype turned up a few times. The chain recombines TRBV7-3 with TRBJ2-1, with D perhaps TRBD2 (6 bases). V lost 5 bases and J lost 2, with 16 bases in between. This CDR3 contains 16 residues. Germline values: CDR1 SGHTA, CDR2 FQGTGA. Here the CDR3 reads CASSPLAARTYNEQFF. CDR3 nucleotide sequence: TGTGCCAGCAGCCCCTTAGCGGCAAGGACCTACAATGAGCAGTTCTTC. The complete variable domain, with remaining parts taken from reference TRBV7-3 and TRBJ2-1, reads GAGVSQTPSNKVTEKGKYVELRCDPISGHTALYWYRQSLGQGPEFLIYFQGTGAADDSGLPNDRFFAVRPEGSVSTLKIQRTERGDSAVYLCASSPLAARTYNEQFFGPGTRLTVL.

This clonotype came up a few times. The V gene is TRBV6-2 or TRBV6-3, the J gene TRBJ2-3; D is uncertain. Per the germline V gene, CDR1 is MNHEY and CDR2 is SVGEGT. V lost 2 bases to trimming and J lost 7 bases, with 7 bases between them. The CDR3 length is 12 residues. The CDR3 DNA reads TGTGCCAGCAGTTACGGACCCAATACGCAGTATTTT. Amino acids: CASSYGPNTQYF.

This clonotype was recorded a few times. The chain joins TRBV28 to TRBJ2-2; no clear D gene. V was shortened by 5 bases and J by 5 bases, with 9 bases between the two germline ends. Germline V gene sequence: CDR1 MDHEN, CDR2 SYDVKM. This CDR3 is built from 13 residues. The CDR3 here is CASSIQETGELFF. In DNA form, the CDR3 reads TGTGCCAGCAGTATCCAAGAAACCGGGGAGCTGTTTTTT.